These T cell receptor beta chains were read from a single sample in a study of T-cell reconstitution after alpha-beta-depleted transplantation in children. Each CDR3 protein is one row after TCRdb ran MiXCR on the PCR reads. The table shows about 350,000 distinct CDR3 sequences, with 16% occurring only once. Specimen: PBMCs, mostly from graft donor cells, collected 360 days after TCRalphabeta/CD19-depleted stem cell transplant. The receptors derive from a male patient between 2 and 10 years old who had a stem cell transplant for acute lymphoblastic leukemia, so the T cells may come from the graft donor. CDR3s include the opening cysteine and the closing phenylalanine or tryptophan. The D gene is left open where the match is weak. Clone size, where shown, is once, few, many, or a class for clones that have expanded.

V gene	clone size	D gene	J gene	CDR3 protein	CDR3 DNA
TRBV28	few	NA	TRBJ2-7	CASSLLHGDINSYEQYF	TGTGCCAGCAGTTTACTCCACGGGGACATCAACTCCTACGAGCAGTACTTC
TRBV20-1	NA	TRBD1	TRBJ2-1	CSAMDFGTGPRTYNEQFF	TGCAGTGCTATGGATTTCGGGACAGGGCCCAGGACTTACAATGAGCAGTTCTTC
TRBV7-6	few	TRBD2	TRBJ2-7	CASSLLVGGSEQYF	TGTGCCAGCAGCTTATTAGTGGGGGGGAGCGAGCAGTACTTC
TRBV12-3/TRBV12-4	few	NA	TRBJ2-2	CASSLTAHGELFF	TGTGCCAGCAGTTTAACGGCCCACGGGGAGCTGTTTTTT
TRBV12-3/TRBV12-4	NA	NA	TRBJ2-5	CASSLKGPAKVQETQYF	TGTGCCAGCAGTCTTAAAGGGCCAGCCAAGGTCCAAGAGACCCAGTACTTC
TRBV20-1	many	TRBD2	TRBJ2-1	CSAILAGGLNEQFF	TGCAGTGCCATACTAGCGGGAGGGCTCAATGAGCAGTTCTTC
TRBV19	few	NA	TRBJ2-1	CASSPGTHNEQFF	TGTGCCAGTAGTCCGGGGACACACAATGAGCAGTTCTTC
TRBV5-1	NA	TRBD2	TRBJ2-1	CASSLSLGTSGHNEQFF	TGCGCCAGCAGCTTGTCACTCGGGACTAGCGGCCACAATGAGCAGTTCTTC
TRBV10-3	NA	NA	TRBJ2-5	CAISGTAFQETQYF	TGTGCCATCAGTGGGACAGCATTCCAAGAGACCCAGTACTTC
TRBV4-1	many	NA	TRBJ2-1	CASSQIGLDEQFF	TGCGCCAGCAGCCAAATAGGGTTGGATGAGCAGTTCTTC
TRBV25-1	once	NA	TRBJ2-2	CASSECRRANTGELFF	TGTGCCAGCAGTGAATGTAGACGGGCGAACACCGGGGAGCTGTTTTTT
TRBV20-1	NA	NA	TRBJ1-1	CSAIEGSPNTEAFF	TGCAGTGCTATAGAGGGAAGTCCGAACACTGAAGCTTTCTTT
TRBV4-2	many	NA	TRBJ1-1	CASSQDAGDTEAFF	TGTGCCAGCAGCCAAGACGCGGGTGATACTGAAGCTTTCTTT
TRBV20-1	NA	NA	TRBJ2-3	CSARDQYRVITDTQYF	TGCAGTGCTAGAGATCAGTATAGGGTAATTACAGATACGCAGTATTTT
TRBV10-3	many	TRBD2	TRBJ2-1	CAIRLAGVGDNEQFF	TGTGCCATCAGACTAGCGGGAGTGGGGGACAATGAGCAGTTCTTC
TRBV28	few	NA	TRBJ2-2	CASSRVTGNTGELFF	TGTGCCAGCAGCCGGGTTACAGGGAACACCGGGGAGCTGTTTTTT
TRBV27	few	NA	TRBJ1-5	CASSLGSGFSQPQHF	TGTGCCAGCAGTTTGGGCAGTGGTTTTAGTCAGCCCCAGCATTTT
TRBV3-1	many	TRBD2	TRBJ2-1	CASSRRQLADLTDEQFF	TGTGCCAGCAGCCGCCGGCAGCTAGCGGACCTAACGGATGAGCAGTTCTTC
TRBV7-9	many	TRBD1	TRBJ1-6	CASSASGTGGNSPLHF	TGTGCCAGCAGCGCATCCGGGACAGGGGGAAATTCACCCCTCCACTTT
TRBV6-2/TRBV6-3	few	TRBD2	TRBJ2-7	CATLVMLPGLTSYEQYF	TGTGCCACCCTAGTAATGTTACCGGGACTAACCTCCTACGAGCAGTACTTC
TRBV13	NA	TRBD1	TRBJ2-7	CASSLETGTGASSYEQYF	TGTGCCAGCAGCTTAGAGACCGGGACAGGGGCGAGCTCCTACGAGCAGTACTTC
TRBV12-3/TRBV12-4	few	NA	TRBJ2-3	CASSWGASTDTQYF	TGTGCCAGCAGTTGGGGGGCTAGCACAGATACGCAGTATTTT
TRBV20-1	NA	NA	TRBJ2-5	CSSGERETQYF	TGCAGTTCGGGAGAGCGAGAGACCCAGTACTTC
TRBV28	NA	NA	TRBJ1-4	CASSLGGKRRNLRFF	TGTGCCAGCAGTTTAGGGGGCAAGCGGCGGAATTTAAGGTTTTTT
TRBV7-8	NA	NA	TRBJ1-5	CASSPQQGNQPQHF	TGTGCCAGCAGCCCACAACAGGGAAATCAGCCCCAGCATTTT
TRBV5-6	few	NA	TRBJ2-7	CASFRDRSYEQYF	TGTGCCAGCTTCCGGGACCGGTCCTACGAGCAGTACTTC
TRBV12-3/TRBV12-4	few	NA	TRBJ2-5	CASREIGQETQYF	TGTGCCAGCCGGGAGATTGGGCAAGAGACCCAGTACTTC
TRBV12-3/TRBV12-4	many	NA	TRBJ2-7	CASSHRRASRQAEQYF	TGTGCCAGCAGCCATCGTCGAGCTAGCCGTCAGGCCGAGCAGTACTTC
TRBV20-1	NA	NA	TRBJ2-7	CSSSRRRYEQYF	TGCAGTTCCTCTAGACGCAGATACGAGCAGTACTTC
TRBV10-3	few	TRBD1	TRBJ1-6	CAISPDRGNSPLHF	TGTGCCATCAGCCCAGACAGGGGTAATTCACCCCTCCACTTT